Shown below are 10 T cell receptor beta chains from a single sample sequenced in a study of T-cell memory formation after mild COVID-19. MiXCR, run by TCRdb on the 5' RACE reads, gives a single entry per CDR3 protein. The data hold 4,000 to 5,000 distinct CDR3 sequences, with around 42% observed a single time. The sample taken for sequencing was PBMCs or a T cell subset sorted from them (not recorded which). These receptors were collected from an adult who had mild COVID-19 (a few samples of this study predate the infection). Cell type and time point are not known.

This clonotype showed up just a few times. The V and J genes are TRBV29-1 and TRBJ2-1; 11 bases are a match to TRBD2. The trim removed 6 bases at V and 7 bases at J, leaving 5 bases unmatched. Germline CDR1 SQVTM, CDR2 ANQGSEA. The CDR3 consists of 13 residues. As DNA, the CDR3 is TGCAGCGTATTTAGCGGGAGGGTTAATGAGCAGTTCTTC. Protein product: CSVFSGRVNEQFF.

The chain employs TRBV7-2 and TRBJ2-3; D is uncertain. With 6 bases removed from V and 4 bases from J, the gap between germline ends came to 8 bases. This CDR3 is built from 12 residues. In germline, CDR1 is SGHTA, CDR2 FQGNSA. This CDR3 reads CASRPQSDTQYF. CDR3 DNA: TGTGCCAGCAGGCCCCAGTCAGATACGCAGTATTTT.

The rearrangement uses TRBV7-2 and TRBJ2-3; no definite D call. Germline CDR1 and CDR2: SGHTA and FQGNSA. This CDR3 spans 12 amino acids. V was pared by 4 bases and J by 6 bases, with 8 bases between. The CDR3 spells CASSWLRDTQYF. In nucleotides, the CDR3 is TGTGCCAGCAGCTGGCTTAGGGATACGCAGTATTTT. The variable domain in full, completed from reference TRBV7-2 and TRBJ2-3, reads GAGVSQSPSNKVTEKGKDVELRCDPISGHTALYWYRQSLGQGLEFLIYFQGNSAPDKSGLPSDRFSAERTGGSVSTLTIQRTQQEDSAVYLCASSWLRDTQYFGPGTRLTVL.

This chain links TRBV3-1 with TRBJ2-7, with 8 nucleotides matching TRBD1. The CDR3 length is 19 residues. V lost 2 bases, J lost 6 bases, and 21 bases stayed unmatched. CDR1 and CDR2 from the germline V gene are LGHDT and YNNKEL (reference sequence). CDR3 sequence reads: CASSQKTMLPGQGRAEQYF. Here the CDR3 DNA reads TGTGCCAGCAGCCAAAAAACAATGCTTCCCGGACAGGGCCGGGCCGAGCAGTACTTC.

Many counts were recorded for this clonotype. Possible read error: a much larger clone is one base away. V is TRBV19 and J is TRBJ2-1, with D perhaps given as TRBD1 or TRBD2 (5 bases each). The V and J ends lost 10 bases and 4 bases respectively, with 14 bases between them. CDR3 size: 13 residues. Germline CDR1 reads LNHDA; CDR2 reads SQIVND (reference sequence). The CDR3 region has the DNA TGTGCCAAGACCGGGACCACGTACAATGAGCAGTTCTTC. As protein: CAKTGTTYNEQFF.

The gene calls are TRBV29-1 and TRBJ2-1; 9 bases fit TRBD1. CDR3 length equals 12 residues. Looked up from germline, CDR1 is SQVTM and CDR2 is ANQGSEA. V trimming: 7 bases; J trimming: 8 bases; junction bases outside the gene matches: 6. As DNA, the CDR3 is TGCAGCGCCCGGACAGGGGAGTATGAGCAGTTCTTC. Residues: CSARTGEYEQFF.

In this sample, this clonotype is medium-sized (0.01 to 0.1%). V usage is TRBV5-5 and J usage is TRBJ1-6, with 11 positions matching TRBD1. V shed 5 bases and J 8 bases; nucleotides not matched to a gene: 18. Germline lookup yields CDR1 SGHKS and CDR2 YYEKEE (reference sequence). This CDR3 comprises 19 residues. The CDR3 DNA sequence: TGTGCCAGCAGTCGATCTCGTACGGTGGACAGGGGGCTCGATTCACCCCTCCACTTT. Amino acids: CASSRSRTVDRGLDSPLHF. The full variable domain, rest sourced from reference TRBV5-5 and TRBJ1-6, is DAGVTQSPTHLIKTRGQQVTLRCSPISGHKSVSWYQQVLGQGPQFIFQYYEKEERGRGNFPDRFSARQFPNYSSELNVNALLLGDSALYLCASSRSRTVDRGLDSPLHFGNGTRLTVT.

The gene calls are TRBV6-2 or TRBV6-3 and TRBJ1-1; D is ambiguous. With 6 bases removed from V and 2 bases from J, the gap between germline ends came to 7 bases. From germline, CDR1 is MNHEY and CDR2 SVGEGT. The CDR3 consists of 12 residues. CDR3 coding DNA: TGTGCCAGCAGCTGGACCAACACTGAAGCTTTCTTT. Its protein product is CASSWTNTEAFF.

V and J are TRBV29-1 and TRBJ2-1, with D possibly being TRBD2 (6 bases). This CDR3 is built from 13 residues. From germline, CDR1 is SQVTM and CDR2 ANQGSEA. The germline V and J ends were trimmed by 1 base and 5 bases, with 9 bases remaining between them. CDR3: CSVEVWGDNEQFF. The DNA for the CDR3 is TGCAGCGTTGAAGTTTGGGGGGACAATGAGCAGTTCTTC.

This clonotype counts as large. The rearrangement joins TRBV7-6 to TRBJ1-1; 10 nucleotides line up with TRBD1. Germline trimming cut 5 bases from V and 1 base from J; bases unmatched to any gene: 7. Germline V lookup: CDR1 SGHVS, CDR2 FNYEAQ. The CDR3 is 16 residues long. The chain's CDR3 is CASSRDRGWGNTEAFF. CDR3 DNA: TGTGCCAGCAGCCGGGACAGGGGCTGGGGGAACACTGAAGCTTTCTTT.